This T cell receptor beta chain came from a study of blood T cell repertoires in COVID-19. Before being deemed recovered, Cohort 3 donors had two negative PCRs, clearance, or symptom resolution. V was clipped by 6 bases and J by 6 bases; unmatched bases: 10. Germline V gene sequence: CDR1 MNHEY, CDR2 SMNVEV (reference sequence). The CDR3 covers 16 residues. TCRdb's table, derived via immunoSEQ multiplex PCR, lists solely in-frame clones and lacks some. The sample lists about 170,000 clones, about 89% occurring once. This sequence originates from a woman under 30 who had recovered from COVID-19. The sequenced material came from PBMCs or T cells enriched from blood (not recorded which). This chain uses TRBV27 with TRBJ2-1; TRBD2 aligns across 11 bases. In DNA form, the CDR3 reads TGTGCCAGCAGGGACGAACCGGGACTAGCGGTCAATGAGCAGTTCTTC. This gives the protein CASRDEPGLAVNEQFF.